This T cell receptor (beta chain) appears in the sequencing data of a study of blood T cell repertoires in COVID-19. Looking at the study overall: The origin of the acute and convalescent COVID-19 samples was the United States, Italy and Spain.

The length of the CDR3 is 18 residues. J was trimmed by 0 bases and V by 1 base; bases with no gene match: 7. Germline CDR1 and CDR2: WNHNN and SYGVQD (reference sequence). As originally analysed: Reference gene primers were amplified, and this amplification served to estimate nucleated cell counts. Repertoires were generated with immunoSEQ multiplex PCR, while TCRdb's copy carries only in-frame clones and drops some. V, J and clone size were drawn from that table, and D and trimming were deduced from the DNA. The table lists tens of thousands of clones, approximately 80% of them singletons, with 6.5% to 7.5% in the top ten.

This clonotype was sampled from a man aged 25-45 years with COVID-19, enrolled during active disease. Sequenced material: peripheral blood. The chain couples TRBV10-1 to TRBJ2-3, with TRBD2 identical over 10 bases. CDR3 DNA: TGCGCCAGCAGTGAGTTCCTAGCGGGAGAGCCGAGCACAGATACGCAGTATTTT. Translation gives CASSEFLAGEPSTDTQYF.